Presented here are 27 T cell receptor beta chains from one specimen sequenced in a study of cytomegalovirus exposure and HLA in healthy donors. Vbeta (60) and Jbeta (13) primers were used in the PCR. The data were produced by immunoSEQ multiplex PCR, yet TCRdb's version contains in-frame clones alone and is incomplete. The sample records about 120,000 clones, 80% being singletons. The sample taken for sequencing was PBMCs. All receptors derive from a female donor in good health and CMV-seropositive.

J is TRBJ2-4 and V is TRBV7-8; 8 bases are a match to TRBD2. With V trimmed by 2 bases and J by 7 bases, 10 bases remained unmatched. The V gene's germline CDR1 is SGHVS and CDR2 FQNEAQ. CDR3 length: 16 amino acids. CDR3 protein: CASSLRSGGPQNIQYF. In DNA form, the CDR3 reads TGTGCCAGCAGCTTAAGAAGCGGGGGCCCACAGAACATTCAGTACTTC.

The rearrangement links TRBV4-1 to TRBJ2-2; the D gene is possibly TRBD1 (5 bases). The CDR3 loop spans 16 amino acids. Deletions cut 0 bases from V and 7 bases from J, with 15 bases between. CDR1 MGHRA and CDR2 YSYEKL come from the germline V gene. This chain's CDR3 is CASSQDRTTTSGELFF. CDR3 bases: TGCGCCAGCAGCCAAGATAGGACAACAACGAGCGGGGAGCTGTTTTTT.

The J gene is TRBJ2-5, the V gene TRBV5-1; maybe TRBD2 (5 bases). CDR3 size: 13 residues. The V end lost 5 bases, the J end lost 4 bases, and 12 bases lay between the germline ends. Germline V lookup: CDR1 SGHRS, CDR2 YFSETQ. The CDR3 region is CASRFQAAETQYF. The CDR3 nucleotides are TGCGCCAGCAGATTCCAAGCGGCAGAGACCCAGTACTTC.

This clone came up a few times. This rearrangement joins TRBV5-6 to TRBJ1-1, with D tentatively TRBD1 (5 bases). CDR3 length: 13 residues. Germline V gene lookup returns CDR1 SGHDT and CDR2 YYEEEE. The ends were cut back, 7 bases at V and 1 base at J, with 11 bases in the middle. CDR3 loop: CASRRGPNTEAFF. DNA for the CDR3: TGTGCCAGCCGGCGGGGCCCGAACACTGAAGCTTTCTTT. Full variable domain (remainder filled in from reference TRBV5-6 and TRBJ1-1): DAGVTQSPTHLIKTRGQQVTLRCSPKSGHDTVSWYQQALGQGPQFIFQYYEEEERQRGNFPDRFSGHQFPNYSSELNVNALLLGDSALYLCASRRGPNTEAFFGQGTRLTVV.

Here the CDR3 reads CASTSRGGGATDTQYF. For the CDR3, the DNA is TGTGCCAGCACCTCACGCGGCGGGGGGGCCACAGATACGCAGTATTTT. The chain combines TRBV2 with TRBJ2-3, with 9 bases matching TRBD2. Germline V gene data show CDR1 as SNHLY and CDR2 as FYNNEI. This CDR3 has 16 residues. V trimming: 7 bases; J trimming: 2 bases; junction bases outside the gene matches: 10.

The table lists this clone with a count of one. J is TRBJ1-1 and V is TRBV7-9, with TRBD1 matching 8 bases. Trimming cost V 1 base and J 11 bases; bases outside gene matches: 0. This CDR3 has 11 amino acids. Germline CDR1 SEHNR, CDR2 FQNEAQ (reference sequence). The CDR3 DNA reads as TGTGCCAGCAGCTTAGACAGGGGGGCTTTCTTT. It codes for CASSLDRGAFF.

This clone was seen a handful of times. The V gene is TRBV10-2, the J gene TRBJ2-7; D is uncertain. Trimming took 5 bases from V and 3 from J, leaving 8 bases between them. The CDR3 totals 12 residues. Looked up from germline, CDR1 is WSHSY and CDR2 is SAAADI. The CDR3 bases are TGCGCCAGCAGTTATAACAACTACGAGCAGTACTTC. Its protein product is CASSYNNYEQYF.

The V gene is TRBV5-1, the J gene TRBJ1-2, with 11 bases fitting TRBD1. This CDR3 spans 16 amino acids. After removal of 3 bases from V and 2 bases from J, the junction contained 6 bases not matched to a gene. Germline assignment: CDR1 SGHRS and CDR2 YFSETQ. CDR3 in DNA: TGCGCCAGCAGCTCCTCCGGGACAGGGGGAAACTATGGCTACACCTTC. It encodes CASSSSGTGGNYGYTF.

V usage is TRBV6-5 and J usage is TRBJ2-7; tentatively, D is TRBD2 (6 bases). V was cut by 0 bases and J by 4 bases, with 16 bases left in between. CDR1 is MNHEY, CDR2 SVGAGI, per germline. The CDR3 loop spans 16 amino acids. Here the CDR3 reads CASSYSLAGLVYEQYF. CDR3 nucleotides: TGTGCCAGCAGTTACTCCCTCGCGGGGTTGGTATACGAGCAGTACTTC.

The chain couples TRBV6-1 to TRBJ2-3; TRBD1 matches 7 bases. V shed 3 bases and J 0 bases; nucleotides not matched to a gene: 3. The CDR3 contains 15 residues. Germline V gene lookup returns CDR1 MNHNS and CDR2 SASEGT. The CDR3 here is CASSEGTASTDTQYF. The CDR3 DNA reads as TGTGCCAGCAGTGAGGGGACAGCTAGCACAGATACGCAGTATTTT.

Remarks on this clone: A junction boundary mismatches the germline segment, possibly from a read error. J is TRBJ2-1 and V is TRBV6-1, with TRBD2 matching 8 bases. CDR1 and CDR2 (germline): MNHNS, SASEGT. The CDR3 consists of 13 residues. CDR3 amino acids: CASSDMSGGPPVF. CDR3 sequence (DNA): TGTGCCAGCAGTGATATGAGCGGGGGCCCACCCGTCTTC.

The gene calls are TRBV29-1 and TRBJ2-1; TRBD2 matches at 10 bases. The length of the CDR3 is 15 residues. Germline trimming cut 6 bases from V and 3 bases from J; bases unmatched to any gene: 8. Per the germline V gene, CDR1 is SQVTM and CDR2 is ANQGSEA. The CDR3 loop reads CSVQSERGGYNEQFF. The CDR3 DNA reads TGCAGCGTCCAGTCGGAGCGGGGGGGCTACAATGAGCAGTTCTTC.

This clone was seen only once. At one of its ends the junction is not consistent with the germline gene, which may arise from a read error. Other DNA sequences in the same sample also yield this CDR3. The rearrangement uses TRBV19 and TRBJ1-1, with a tentative D call TRBD1 (6 bases). Germline loops: CDR1 LNHDA, CDR2 SQIVND (reference sequence). The CDR3 is 15 amino acids. CDR3: CASSIDLGQYTEAFF. CDR3 DNA sequence: TGTGCCAGTAGTATAGACCTTGGACAGTACACTGAAGCCTTCTTT. Supplemented by reference TRBV19 and TRBJ1-1, the full variable domain reads DGGITQSPKYLFRKEGQNVTLSCEQNLNHDAMYWYRQDPGQGLRLIYYSQIVNDFQKGDIAEGYSVSREKKESFPLTVTSAQKNPTAFYLCASSIDLGQYTEAFFGQGTRLTVV.

V and J are TRBV7-2 and TRBJ1-2, with D possibly matching TRBD1 (6 bases). V lost 4 bases and J 4 bases, leaving 22 bases between the germline ends. The CDR3 contains 17 residues. Per the germline V gene, CDR1 is SGHTA and CDR2 is FQGNSA. CDR3 region: CASSSLGAGATTYGYTF. In DNA form, the CDR3 reads TGTGCCAGCAGCTCCCTCGGGGCAGGGGCGACGACCTATGGCTACACCTTC.

The gene calls are TRBV5-4 and TRBJ2-3; 15 bases agree with TRBD2. Trimming cost V 3 bases and J 7 bases; bases outside gene matches: 3. The germline V gene encodes CDR1 SGHNT and CDR2 YYREEE (reference sequence). This CDR3 spans 15 amino acids. The CDR3, as DNA: TGTGCCAGCAGCTCCGGGACTAGCGGGGGGTATACGCAGTATTTT. Translating it yields CASSSGTSGGYTQYF.

The rearrangement links TRBV6-5 to TRBJ2-7, with 8 bases lining up with TRBD1. After removal of 5 bases from V and 4 bases from J, the junction contained 10 bases not matched to a gene. The germline V gene has CDR1 MNHEY and CDR2 SVGAGI. This CDR3 is built from 15 residues. The CDR3 loop is CASSGRWTGRYEQYF. In nucleotides, the CDR3 is TGTGCCAGCAGTGGAAGGTGGACAGGGAGGTACGAGCAGTACTTC.

This chain uses TRBV28 with TRBJ2-7; 9 positions match TRBD1. Germline loops: CDR1 MDHEN, CDR2 SYDVKM. V lost 3 bases to trimming and J lost 2 bases; unmatched junction nucleotides: 5. The CDR3 length is 15 residues. In nucleotides, the CDR3 is TGTGCCAGCAGTTTGGGGACAGGGATCCCCTACGAGCAGTACTTC. Translating gives CASSLGTGIPYEQYF.

The rearrangement links TRBV5-1 to TRBJ2-3; D may be TRBD1 (6 bases). This CDR3 region has 14 residues. Germline lookup yields CDR1 SGHRS and CDR2 YFSETQ. The V end lost 2 bases, the J end lost 7 bases, and 14 bases lay between the germline ends. CDR3 in amino acids: CASSFGQGRNTQYF. CDR3 sequence (DNA): TGCGCCAGCAGCTTCGGCCAGGGGCGGAATACGCAGTATTTT.

This clone has a single count. V is TRBV18 and J is TRBJ1-1; D is ambiguous. V lost 3 bases and J 5 bases, leaving 10 bases between the germline ends. The CDR3 is made up of 13 amino acids. Germline CDR1 and CDR2: KGHSH and LQKENI. The CDR3 region is CASSPRSETEAFF. For the CDR3, the DNA is TGTGCCAGCTCACCGAGATCGGAGACTGAAGCTTTCTTT.

The J gene is TRBJ2-5, the V gene TRBV2; 8 bases fit TRBD1. The CDR3 is made up of 12 amino acids. Germline lookup yields CDR1 SNHLY and CDR2 FYNNEI. The junction had 1 base not matched to a gene; V was cut back by 8 bases and J by 2 bases. CDR3 sequence: CASGTGQETQYF. The CDR3 DNA is TGTGCCAGCGGGACAGGACAAGAGACCCAGTACTTC.

The CDR3 sequence is CASKQARVDEQFF. CDR3 in DNA: TGTGCCAGCAAGCAGGCCAGGGTTGACGAGCAGTTCTTC. The chain combines TRBV2 with TRBJ2-1, with TRBD1 as a possible D gene (5 bases). This CDR3 spans 13 amino acids. Germline values: CDR1 SNHLY, CDR2 FYNNEI. Trimming pared 7 bases from V and 10 bases from J, leaving 17 bases between.

This chain connects TRBV7-2 to TRBJ1-2, with D maybe TRBD1 (5 bases). The CDR3 extends over 13 amino acids. V lost 4 bases, J lost 1 base, and 7 bases lay in between. From germline, CDR1 is SGHTA and CDR2 FQGNSA. The CDR3: CASSSQGNYGYTF. CDR3 in DNA: TGTGCCAGCAGCTCCCAGGGTAACTATGGCTACACCTTC.

The rearrangement links TRBV30 to TRBJ1-6; no clear D gene. This CDR3 comprises 15 residues. Trimming left V 0 bases short and J 10 bases short, with 16 bases between. Germline CDR1 and CDR2: GTSNPN and SVGIG (reference sequence). The CDR3: CAWSVTGRGRSPLHF. The CDR3 region has the DNA TGTGCCTGGAGTGTAACCGGACGGGGTCGGTCACCCCTCCACTTT.

The chain has TRBV7-2 and TRBJ1-6, with 9 bases fitting TRBD1. V lost 1 base and J lost 9; bases outside the gene matches: 4. The CDR3 is 15 amino acids. The germline CDR1 and CDR2 sequences are SGHTA and FQGNSA. The CDR3 coding sequence is TGTGCCAGCAGCTTAGGAAGGGACAGGGTTTCACCCCTCCACTTT. Its protein product is CASSLGRDRVSPLHF.

The rearrangement links TRBV5-8 to TRBJ2-3; no clear D gene. Trimming left V 4 bases short and J 0 bases short, with 3 bases between. The CDR3 spans 12 residues. Germline CDR1 SGHTS, CDR2 YDEGEE. CDR3 amino acids: CASSGSTDTQYF. The CDR3 coding sequence is TGTGCCAGCAGCGGCAGCACAGATACGCAGTATTTT.

The chain carries TRBV5-1 and TRBJ1-2; maybe TRBD1 (5 bases). The germline V gene has CDR1 SGHRS and CDR2 YFSETQ. The CDR3 loop spans 14 amino acids. The V and J ends lost 5 bases and 7 bases respectively, with 18 bases between them. The CDR3 loop is CASREALTDAGYTF. DNA for the CDR3: TGCGCCAGCAGGGAAGCTTTGACAGATGCTGGCTACACCTTC.

The V gene is TRBV4-2, the J gene TRBJ2-2, with 7 bases fitting TRBD2. This CDR3 has 16 amino acids. V lost 4 bases and J lost 3; bases outside the gene matches: 8. Germline assignment: CDR1 LGHNA and CDR2 YNFKEQ. CDR3 residues: CASSRRLALDTGELFF. The CDR3 DNA reads as TGTGCCAGCAGCCGACGACTAGCCCTAGACACCGGGGAGCTGTTTTTT.